This passage covers 5 T cell receptor beta chains from one sample sequenced in a study of blood T cell repertoires in COVID-19. The repertoire was sequenced with immunoSEQ multiplex PCR; TCRdb's copy has only in-frame clones and lacks some. The sample lists 210,000 or so clones, about nine tenths occurring once. Sequenced input: peripheral blood. The receptors come from a woman aged 60-70 years with acute or convalescent COVID-19.

The chain has TRBV18 and TRBJ1-3, with TRBD1 identical over 9 bases. The germline V gene encodes CDR1 KGHSH and CDR2 LQKENI. The ends lost 3 bases at V and 0 bases at J; junction bases unmatched: 15. The CDR3 sequence is 20 residues long. CDR3 residues: CASSPITGTGKIHSGNTIYF. CDR3 DNA: TGTGCCAGCTCACCCATAACCGGGACAGGGAAGATCCACTCTGGAAACACCATATATTTT.

In its sample, this clone was seen many times. V is TRBV24-1 and J is TRBJ1-2; a weak D match, TRBD1 (6 bases). The germline V and J ends were trimmed by 7 bases and 0 bases, with 14 bases remaining between them. Germline V gives CDR1 KGHDR, CDR2 SFDVKD. The CDR3 covers 15 residues. The CDR3 loop is CATSTKTGTNYGYTF. The CDR3 DNA reads as TGTGCCACCAGCACAAAGACAGGAACTAACTATGGCTACACCTTC.

The chain has TRBV4-2 and TRBJ1-2, with 8 bases fitting TRBD1. The V gene end was trimmed by 1 base and the J gene end by 5 bases; junction bases not matched to a gene: 15. CDR3 length: 18 residues. Germline V gene sequence: CDR1 LGHNA, CDR2 YNFKEQ. CDR3 residues: CASSQVGPGGNLGYGYTF. The CDR3 nucleotides are TGTGCCAGCAGCCAAGTTGGACCAGGGGGCAATCTAGGGTATGGCTACACCTTC.

In DNA, the CDR3 is TGTGCCAGCTCCCCGGATCTTGGGACAGGGGGGACAGATACGCAGTATTTT. It encodes CASSPDLGTGGTDTQYF. This chain uses TRBV18 with TRBJ2-3; 11 bases are shared with TRBD1. The CDR3 has 17 amino acids. The ends lost 6 bases at V and 3 bases at J; junction bases unmatched: 11. Germline values: CDR1 KGHSH, CDR2 LQKENI.

The J gene is TRBJ1-2, the V gene TRBV29-1, with D unclear. Trimming cost V 1 base and J 1 base, with 10 bases left between them. The CDR3 totals 14 residues. Per germline, CDR1 SQVTM and CDR2 ANQGSEA. CDR3 sequence: CSVEGRAGNYGYTF. CDR3 DNA: TGCAGCGTTGAAGGGAGGGCGGGTAACTATGGCTACACCTTC.